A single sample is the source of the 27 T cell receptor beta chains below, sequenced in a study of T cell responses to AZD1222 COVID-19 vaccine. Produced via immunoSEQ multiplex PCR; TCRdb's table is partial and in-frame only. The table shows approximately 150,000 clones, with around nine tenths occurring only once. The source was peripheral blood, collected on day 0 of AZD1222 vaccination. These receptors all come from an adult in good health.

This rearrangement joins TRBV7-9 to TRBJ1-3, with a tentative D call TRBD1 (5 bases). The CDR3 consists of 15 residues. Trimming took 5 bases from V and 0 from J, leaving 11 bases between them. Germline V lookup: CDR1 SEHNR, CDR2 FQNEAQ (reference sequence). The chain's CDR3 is CASSQTENSGNTIYF. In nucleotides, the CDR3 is TGTGCCAGCAGCCAGACAGAGAACTCTGGAAACACCATATATTTT.

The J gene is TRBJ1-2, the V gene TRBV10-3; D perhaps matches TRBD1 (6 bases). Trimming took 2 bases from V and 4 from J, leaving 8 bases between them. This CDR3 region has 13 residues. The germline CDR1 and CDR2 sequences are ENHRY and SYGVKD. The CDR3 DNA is TGTGCCATCAGTGAGGGACAGAGCTATGGCTACACCTTC. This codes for CAISEGQSYGYTF.

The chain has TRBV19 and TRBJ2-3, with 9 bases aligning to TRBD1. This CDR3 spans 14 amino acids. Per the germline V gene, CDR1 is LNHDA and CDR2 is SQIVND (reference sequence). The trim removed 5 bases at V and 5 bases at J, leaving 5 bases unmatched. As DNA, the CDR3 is TGTGCCAGTAGTCCCGGACAGGGGTTAGATACGCAGTATTTT. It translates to CASSPGQGLDTQYF. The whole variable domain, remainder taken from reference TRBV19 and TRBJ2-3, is DGGITQSPKYLFRKEGQNVTLSCEQNLNHDAMYWYRQDPGQGLRLIYYSQIVNDFQKGDIAEGYSVSREKKESFPLTVTSAQKNPTAFYLCASSPGQGLDTQYFGPGTRLTVL.

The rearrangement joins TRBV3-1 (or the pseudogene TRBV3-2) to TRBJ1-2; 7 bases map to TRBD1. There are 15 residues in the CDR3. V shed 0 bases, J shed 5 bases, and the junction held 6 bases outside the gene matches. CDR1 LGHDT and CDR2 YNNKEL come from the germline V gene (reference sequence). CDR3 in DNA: TGTGCCAGCAGCCAAGATAACAGGGGCTTTTATGGCTACACCTTC. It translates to CASSQDNRGFYGYTF.

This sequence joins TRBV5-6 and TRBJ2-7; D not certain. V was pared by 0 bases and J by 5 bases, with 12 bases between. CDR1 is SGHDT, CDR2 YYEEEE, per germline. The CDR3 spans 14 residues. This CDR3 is CASSLGGRINEQYF. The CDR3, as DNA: TGTGCCAGCAGCTTGGGTGGCAGAATTAACGAGCAGTACTTC.

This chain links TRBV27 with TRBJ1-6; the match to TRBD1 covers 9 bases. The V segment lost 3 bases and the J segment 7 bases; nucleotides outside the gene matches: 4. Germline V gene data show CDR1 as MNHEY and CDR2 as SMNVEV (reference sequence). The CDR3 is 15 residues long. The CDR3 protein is CASSLVQGANSPLHF. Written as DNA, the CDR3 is TGTGCCAGCAGTTTGGTACAGGGGGCGAATTCACCCCTCCACTTT.

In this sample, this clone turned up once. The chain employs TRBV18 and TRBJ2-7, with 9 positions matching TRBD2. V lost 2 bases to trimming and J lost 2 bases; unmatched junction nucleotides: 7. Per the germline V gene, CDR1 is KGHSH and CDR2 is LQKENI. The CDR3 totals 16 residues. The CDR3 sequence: CASSPTSGLLTYEQYF. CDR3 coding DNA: TGTGCCAGCTCACCAACTAGCGGGCTGCTCACCTACGAGCAGTACTTC.

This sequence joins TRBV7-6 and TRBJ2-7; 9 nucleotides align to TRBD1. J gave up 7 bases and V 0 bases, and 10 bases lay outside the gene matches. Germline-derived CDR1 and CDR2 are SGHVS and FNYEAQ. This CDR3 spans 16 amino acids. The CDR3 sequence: CASSLAGDRASDEQYF. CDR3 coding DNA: TGTGCCAGCAGCTTAGCGGGGGACAGGGCTTCCGATGAGCAGTACTTC.

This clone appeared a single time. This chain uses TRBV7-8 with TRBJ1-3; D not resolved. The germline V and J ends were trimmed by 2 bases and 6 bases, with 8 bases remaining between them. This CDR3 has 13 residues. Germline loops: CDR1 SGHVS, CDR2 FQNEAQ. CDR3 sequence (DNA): TGTGCCAGCAGCTTAAGTGCGGAAAACACCATATATTTT. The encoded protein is CASSLSAENTIYF. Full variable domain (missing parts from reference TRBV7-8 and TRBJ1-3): GAGVSQSPRYKVAKRGQDVALRCDPISGHVSLFWYQQALGQGPEFLTYFQNEAQLDKSGLPSDRFFAERPEGSVSTLKIQRTQQEDSAVYLCASSLSAENTIYFGEGSWLTVV.

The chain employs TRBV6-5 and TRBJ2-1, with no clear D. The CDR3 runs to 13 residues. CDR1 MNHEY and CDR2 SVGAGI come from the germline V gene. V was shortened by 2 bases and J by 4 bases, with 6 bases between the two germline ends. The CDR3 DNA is TGTGCCAGCAGTTACGACTTATACAATGAGCAGTTCTTC. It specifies CASSYDLYNEQFF.

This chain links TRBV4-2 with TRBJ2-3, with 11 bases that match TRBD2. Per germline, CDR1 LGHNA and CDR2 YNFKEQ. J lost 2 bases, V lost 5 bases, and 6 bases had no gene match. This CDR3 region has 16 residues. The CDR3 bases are TGTGCCAGCAGCTCGACTAGCGGGGACCACACAGATACGCAGTATTTT. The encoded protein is CASSSTSGDHTDTQYF.

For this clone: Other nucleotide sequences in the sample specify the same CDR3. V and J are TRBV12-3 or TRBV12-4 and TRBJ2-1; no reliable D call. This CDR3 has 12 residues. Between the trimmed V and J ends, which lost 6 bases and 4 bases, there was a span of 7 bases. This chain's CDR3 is CASSPPYNEQFF. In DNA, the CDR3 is TGTGCCAGCAGCCCCCCTTACAATGAGCAGTTCTTC.

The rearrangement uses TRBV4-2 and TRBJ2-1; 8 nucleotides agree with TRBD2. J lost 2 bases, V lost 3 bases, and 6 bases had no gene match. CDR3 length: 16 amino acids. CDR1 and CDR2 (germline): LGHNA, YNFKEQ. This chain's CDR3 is CASSQSGLETYNEQFF. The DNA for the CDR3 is TGTGCCAGCAGCCAGTCGGGACTAGAAACCTACAATGAGCAGTTCTTC.

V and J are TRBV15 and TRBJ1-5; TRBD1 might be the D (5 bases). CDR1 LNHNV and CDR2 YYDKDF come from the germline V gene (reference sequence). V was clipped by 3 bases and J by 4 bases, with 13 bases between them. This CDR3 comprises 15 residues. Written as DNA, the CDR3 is TGTGCCACCAGCAGTCCCCCGGGGGGGAATCAGCCCCAGCATTTT. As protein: CATSSPPGGNQPQHF.

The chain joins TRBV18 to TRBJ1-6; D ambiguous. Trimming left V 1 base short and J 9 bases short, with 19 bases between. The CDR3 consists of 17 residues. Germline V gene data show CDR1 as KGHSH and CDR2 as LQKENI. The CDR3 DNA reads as TGTGCCAGCTCACCACGAGGGCCGGGAAGCCTCGGTTCACCCCTCCACTTT. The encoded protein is CASSPRGPGSLGSPLHF.

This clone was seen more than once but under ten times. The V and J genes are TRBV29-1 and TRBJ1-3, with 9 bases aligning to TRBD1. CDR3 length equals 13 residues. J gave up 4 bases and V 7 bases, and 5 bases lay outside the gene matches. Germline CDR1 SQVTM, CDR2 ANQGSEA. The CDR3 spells CSGKGTGGNTIYF. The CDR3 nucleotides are TGCAGCGGGAAGGGGACAGGGGGAAACACCATATATTTT.

CDR3 loop: CASSAAGGVTQYF. CDR3 bases: TGTGCCAGCAGCGCTGCAGGGGGCGTTACGCAGTATTTT. J is TRBJ2-3 and V is TRBV7-8; 8 bases agree with TRBD1. Germline V gene sequence: CDR1 SGHVS, CDR2 FQNEAQ. Losses at the gene ends were 5 bases for V and 8 bases for J; bases not matched to a gene: 6. CDR3 length equals 13 residues.

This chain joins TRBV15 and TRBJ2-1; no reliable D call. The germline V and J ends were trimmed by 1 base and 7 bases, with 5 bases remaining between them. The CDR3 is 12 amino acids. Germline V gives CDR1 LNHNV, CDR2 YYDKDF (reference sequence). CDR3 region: CATSRAENEQFF. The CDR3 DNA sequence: TGTGCCACCAGCAGAGCAGAGAATGAGCAGTTCTTC.

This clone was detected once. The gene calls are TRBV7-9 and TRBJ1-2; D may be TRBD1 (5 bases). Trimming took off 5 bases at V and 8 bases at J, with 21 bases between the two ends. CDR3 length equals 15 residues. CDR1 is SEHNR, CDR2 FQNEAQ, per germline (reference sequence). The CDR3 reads CASSTPGRSISGYTF. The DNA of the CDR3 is TGTGCCAGCAGCACCCCGGGACGTAGCATATCGGGCTACACCTTC.

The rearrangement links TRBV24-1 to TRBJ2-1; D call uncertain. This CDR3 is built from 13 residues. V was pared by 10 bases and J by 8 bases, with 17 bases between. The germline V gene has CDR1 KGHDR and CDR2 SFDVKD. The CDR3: CATESPVRDEQFF. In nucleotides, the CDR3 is TGTGCCACGGAGAGCCCCGTTCGGGATGAGCAGTTCTTC.

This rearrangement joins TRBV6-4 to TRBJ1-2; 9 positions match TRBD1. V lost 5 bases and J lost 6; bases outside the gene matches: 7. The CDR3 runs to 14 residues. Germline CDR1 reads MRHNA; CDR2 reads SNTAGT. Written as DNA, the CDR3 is TGTGCCAGCAGTCCCGGGACAGGGATCCATGGCTACACCTTC. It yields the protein CASSPGTGIHGYTF.

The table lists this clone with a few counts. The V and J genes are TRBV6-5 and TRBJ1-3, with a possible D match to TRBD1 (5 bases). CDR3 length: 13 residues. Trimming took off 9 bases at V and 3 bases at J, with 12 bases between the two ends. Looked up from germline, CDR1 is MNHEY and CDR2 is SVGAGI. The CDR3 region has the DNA TGTGCCAGTCAGGGTAATGGTGGAAACACCATATATTTT. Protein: CASQGNGGNTIYF.

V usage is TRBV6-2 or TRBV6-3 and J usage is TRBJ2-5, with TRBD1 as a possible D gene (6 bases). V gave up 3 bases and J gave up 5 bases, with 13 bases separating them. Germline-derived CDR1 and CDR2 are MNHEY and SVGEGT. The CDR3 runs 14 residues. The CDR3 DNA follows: TGTGCCAGCAGTTATTCCAGGGGTGGGGAGACCCAGTACTTC. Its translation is CASSYSRGGETQYF.

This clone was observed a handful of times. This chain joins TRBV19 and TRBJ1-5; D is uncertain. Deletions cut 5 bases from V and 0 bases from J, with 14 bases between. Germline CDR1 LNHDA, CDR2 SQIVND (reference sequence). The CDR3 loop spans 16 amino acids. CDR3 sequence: CASSARTPHSNQPQHF. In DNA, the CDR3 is TGTGCCAGTAGTGCGAGGACGCCTCATAGCAATCAGCCCCAGCATTTT.

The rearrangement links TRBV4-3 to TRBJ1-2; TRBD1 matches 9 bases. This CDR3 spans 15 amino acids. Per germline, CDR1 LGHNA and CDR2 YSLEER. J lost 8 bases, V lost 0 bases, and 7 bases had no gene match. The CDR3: CASSQDLRTGAGYTF. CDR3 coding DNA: TGCGCCAGCAGCCAAGACTTAAGGACAGGGGCCGGCTACACCTTC.

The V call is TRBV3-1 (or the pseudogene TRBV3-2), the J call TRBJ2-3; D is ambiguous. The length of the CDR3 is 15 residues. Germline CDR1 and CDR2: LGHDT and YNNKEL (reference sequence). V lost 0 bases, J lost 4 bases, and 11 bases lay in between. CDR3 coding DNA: TGTGCCAGCAGCCAAGATGGCGTCTTTTCAGATACGCAGTATTTT. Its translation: CASSQDGVFSDTQYF.

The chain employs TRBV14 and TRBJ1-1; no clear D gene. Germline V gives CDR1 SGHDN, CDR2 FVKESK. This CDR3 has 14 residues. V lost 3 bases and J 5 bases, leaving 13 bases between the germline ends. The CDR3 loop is CASSHMGGATEAFF. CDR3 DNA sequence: TGTGCCAGCAGCCACATGGGCGGTGCAACTGAAGCTTTCTTT.